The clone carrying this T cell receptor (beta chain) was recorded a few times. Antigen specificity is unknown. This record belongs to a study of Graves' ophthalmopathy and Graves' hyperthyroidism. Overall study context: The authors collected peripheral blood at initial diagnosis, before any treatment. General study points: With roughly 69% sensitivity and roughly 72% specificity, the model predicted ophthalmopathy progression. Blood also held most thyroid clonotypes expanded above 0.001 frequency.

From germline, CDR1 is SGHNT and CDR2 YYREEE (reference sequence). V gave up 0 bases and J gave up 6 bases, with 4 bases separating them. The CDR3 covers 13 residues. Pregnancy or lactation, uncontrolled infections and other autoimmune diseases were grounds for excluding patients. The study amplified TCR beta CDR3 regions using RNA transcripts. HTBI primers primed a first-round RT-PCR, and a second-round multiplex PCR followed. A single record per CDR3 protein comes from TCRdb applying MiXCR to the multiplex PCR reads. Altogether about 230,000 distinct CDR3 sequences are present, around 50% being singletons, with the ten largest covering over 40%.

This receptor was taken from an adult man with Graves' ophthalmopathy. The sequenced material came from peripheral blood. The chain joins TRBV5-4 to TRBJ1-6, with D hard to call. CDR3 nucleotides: TGTGCCAGCAGCTTGGTTATTAATTCACCCCTCCACTTT. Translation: CASSLVINSPLHF.